This T cell receptor (beta chain) is drawn from a study of CD4+ T cells in melanoma. Method: immunoSEQ multiplex PCR; TCRdb's copy keeps in-frame clones and lacks some. The sample includes around 100,000 clones, 92% of them seen just once. The germline V and J ends were trimmed by 5 bases and 4 bases, with 9 bases remaining between them. CDR1 is SGHTA, CDR2 FQGNSA, per germline. The CDR3 consists of 12 residues. Study observations and caveats: CD8+ T cell, macrophage and B cell function reportedly correlated with neoantigen-specific CD4+ T cells.

Notes on this clone: Its antigen is unidentified.

The rearrangement uses TRBV7-2 and TRBJ2-7; a weak D match, TRBD2 (5 bases). This sequence originates from a human donor with melanoma. Sequenced: peripheral blood. Here the CDR3 reads CASSLSGYEQYF. As DNA, the CDR3 is TGTGCCAGCAGCCTCTCGGGATACGAGCAGTACTTC.